These 25 T cell receptor beta chains came from one sample sequenced in a study of shared clonotypes between healthy human individuals. The data were produced by immunoSEQ multiplex PCR, yet TCRdb's version contains in-frame clones alone and is incomplete. The sample shows roughly 1,000,000 clones, approximately 80% of them seen only once. The specimen sequenced was memory CD4+ T cells from PBMCs. Subset indicated: CD45RA-negative fraction. The receptors were sampled from a man aged 18 to 35 in good health. Some clones in this sample may be carry-over from other donors' samples.

J is TRBJ2-1 and V is TRBV5-1; possible D gene TRBD2, 5 bases. V lost 7 bases and J 0 bases, leaving 14 bases between the germline ends. Germline CDR1 SGHRS, CDR2 YFSETQ. There are 15 residues in the CDR3. In DNA form, the CDR3 reads TGCGCCAGCGGGAAGCGGAAAAGCTCCTACAATGAGCAGTTCTTC. Translated, it gives CASGKRKSSYNEQFF. The full variable domain, in which reference TRBV5-1 and TRBJ2-1 provide the parts outside the CDR3, is KAGVTQTPRYLIKTRGQQVTLSCSPISGHRSVSWYQQTPGQGLQFLFEYFSETQRNKGNFPGRFSGRQFSNSRSEMNVSTLELGDSALYLCASGKRKSSYNEQFFGPGTRLTVL.

This clone is a singleton in its sample. The chain is built from TRBV9 and TRBJ1-6, with a weak D call TRBD1 (6 bases). The germline gives CDR1 SGDLS, CDR2 YYNGEE. V shed 4 bases and J shed 9 bases, with 20 bases lying between them. The CDR3 sequence is 16 residues long. CDR3 nucleotide sequence: TGTGCCAGCAGCCCCCTAGGGCAGGGGTTAGGTTCACCCCTCCACTTT. Translation gives CASSPLGQGLGSPLHF.

The table lists this clone with a count of one. V usage is TRBV4-1 and J usage is TRBJ2-7; D not certain. The CDR3 has 11 amino acids. The V gene lost 4 bases and the J gene lost 6 bases, with 7 bases spanning the gap. The germline CDR1 and CDR2 sequences are MGHRA and YSYEKL. CDR3 DNA sequence: TGCGCCAGCAGCCGGGATACCGAGCAGTACTTC. Encoded protein: CASSRDTEQYF.

The chain carries TRBV30 and TRBJ1-1; D remains unclear. V was pared by 6 bases and J by 7 bases, with 15 bases between. Germline lookup yields CDR1 GTSNPN and CDR2 SVGIG (reference sequence). The CDR3 extends over 12 amino acids. The CDR3 sequence is CACSDKKFEAFF. The CDR3 DNA reads as TGTGCCTGCTCCGACAAGAAGTTTGAAGCTTTCTTT.

The V gene is TRBV5-8, the J gene TRBJ2-5; no clear D. The CDR3 loop spans 14 amino acids. Per germline, CDR1 SGHTS and CDR2 YDEGEE. With 0 bases removed from V and 0 bases from J, the gap between germline ends came to 6 bases. CDR3 DNA: TGTGCCAGCAGCTTGGAAACGTACCAAGAGACCCAGTACTTC. Protein product: CASSLETYQETQYF.

The chain employs TRBV6-1 and TRBJ2-7; 10 nucleotides align to TRBD2. Trimming at V came to 4 bases and at J to 6 bases, leaving 12 bases not matched to a gene. The CDR3 has 16 amino acids. Per germline, CDR1 MNHNS and CDR2 SASEGT. CDR3 amino acids: CASSGGPGLAFSEQYF. In DNA form, the CDR3 reads TGTGCCAGCAGTGGGGGGCCGGGACTAGCGTTTTCCGAGCAGTACTTC.

This clone was observed at least ten times. The chain has TRBV11-2 and TRBJ2-5; TRBD1 is a possible D gene (6 bases). The V gene's germline CDR1 is SGHAT and CDR2 FQNNGV. Trimming took off 1 base at V and 5 bases at J, with 14 bases between the two ends. The CDR3 consists of 15 residues. For the CDR3, the DNA is TGTGCCAGCAGCTTAGGAGTGAGCCAGGGGGAGACCCAGTACTTC. This gives the protein CASSLGVSQGETQYF.

The CDR3 spells CASSFSAINEQFF. As DNA, the CDR3 is TGTGCCAGCAGTTTTAGCGCGATCAATGAGCAGTTCTTC. This chain uses TRBV7-2 with TRBJ2-1; D possibly corresponds to TRBD2 (5 bases). Between the trimmed V and J ends, which lost 6 bases and 6 bases, there was a span of 12 bases. The CDR3 runs to 13 residues. Germline V gives CDR1 SGHTA, CDR2 FQGNSA.

The chain has TRBV18 and TRBJ2-1; 9 bases match TRBD2. The germline CDR1 and CDR2 sequences are KGHSH and LQKENI. This CDR3 contains 15 residues. The V and J ends lost 2 bases and 7 bases, in that order; junction bases with no gene match: 6. The CDR3 bases are TGTGCCAGCTCACCAACTAGCGGGCCTAGGAATGAGCAGTTCTTC. Protein: CASSPTSGPRNEQFF.

The rearrangement joins TRBV30 to TRBJ2-1, with D uncertain. The V end was cut by 0 bases, the J end by 4 bases, with 22 bases between. Germline CDR1 GTSNPN, CDR2 SVGIG (reference sequence). CDR3 length equals 18 residues. As DNA, the CDR3 is TGTGCCTGGAGTGTTGACGGTGGACCCCCACATAGATACAATGAGCAGTTCTTC. Translating gives CAWSVDGGPPHRYNEQFF. Drawing the rest from reference TRBV30 and TRBJ2-1, the complete variable domain is SQTIHQWPATLVQPVGSPLSLECTVEGTSNPNLYWYRQAAGRGLQLLFYSVGIGQISSEVPQNLSASRPQDRQFILSSKKLLLSDSGFYLCAWSVDGGPPHRYNEQFFGPGTRLTVL.

On this clone: The sample contains more than one DNA sequence encoding this CDR3. The rearrangement links TRBV5-1 to TRBJ1-1; possible D gene TRBD1, 5 bases. V shed 4 bases and J shed 2 bases, with 9 bases lying between them. The CDR3 extends over 13 amino acids. CDR1 is SGHRS, CDR2 YFSETQ, per germline. As DNA, the CDR3 is TGCGCCAGCAGCCCCACAGGAAACACTGAAGCTTTCTTT. Its translation is CASSPTGNTEAFF.

The chain links TRBV30 to TRBJ2-7, with D unresolved. V lost 3 bases, J lost 3 bases, and 6 bases lay in between. Germline V lookup: CDR1 GTSNPN, CDR2 SVGIG (reference sequence). CDR3 length: 11 amino acids. The CDR3 region has the DNA TGTGCCTGGAGGCACTACTACGAGCAGTACTTC. Translating it yields CAWRHYYEQYF.

The chain is built from TRBV5-4 and TRBJ2-1, with 13 bases that match TRBD2. V lost 0 bases to trimming and J lost 5 bases; unmatched junction nucleotides: 2. Germline CDR1 reads SGHNT; CDR2 reads YYREEE (reference sequence). This CDR3 is built from 16 residues. CDR3 residues: CASSLGGTSGDNEQFF. The CDR3 region has the DNA TGTGCCAGCAGCTTGGGTGGGACTAGCGGGGACAATGAGCAGTTCTTC.

This chain connects TRBV2 to TRBJ2-5, with D tentatively TRBD1 (5 bases). CDR3 length: 13 amino acids. Deletions cut 7 bases from V and 0 bases from J, with 9 bases between. Looked up from germline, CDR1 is SNHLY and CDR2 is FYNNEI. CDR3 loop: CASKRQNQETQYF. CDR3 sequence (DNA): TGTGCCAGCAAGAGACAGAACCAAGAGACCCAGTACTTC.

This clone was observed many times. The rearrangement links TRBV4-1 to TRBJ2-1; TRBD2 might be the D (7 bases). The V end lost 3 bases, the J end lost 13 bases, and 16 bases lay between the germline ends. Germline V gene lookup returns CDR1 MGHRA and CDR2 YSYEKL. CDR3 length equals 13 residues. The CDR3 region has the DNA TGCGCCAGCAGCCACAGGGGAGGGGACTTTCAGTTCTTC. The encoded protein is CASSHRGGDFQFF.

The rearrangement joins TRBV30 to TRBJ2-7; 9 bases align to TRBD1. Unmatched junction bases numbered 8, after V lost 3 bases and J lost 5 bases. The CDR3 length is 14 residues. Germline loops: CDR1 GTSNPN, CDR2 SVGIG (reference sequence). CDR3 loop: CAWRSVGQGDEQYF. The CDR3 coding sequence is TGTGCCTGGAGAAGCGTGGGACAGGGTGACGAGCAGTACTTC.

The chain has TRBV9 and TRBJ1-1; weak D call: TRBD1 (6 bases). Germline V lookup: CDR1 SGDLS, CDR2 YYNGEE. The CDR3 consists of 18 residues. V lost 0 bases to trimming and J lost 1 base, with 19 bases between them. The CDR3 bases are TGTGCCAGCAGCGTAGGGGGGCTAGGAGGTCGGAGGAACACTGAAGCTTTCTTT. Encoded protein: CASSVGGLGGRRNTEAFF.

The chain joins TRBV5-1 to TRBJ1-3; D may be TRBD1 (5 bases). V was clipped by 4 bases and J by 2 bases, with 13 bases between them. CDR1 is SGHRS, CDR2 YFSETQ, per germline. This CDR3 is 15 amino acids long. The chain's CDR3 is CASSPLGLTGNTIYF. As DNA, the CDR3 is TGCGCCAGCAGCCCTCTGGGACTGACTGGAAACACCATATATTTT.

This sequence joins TRBV28 and TRBJ2-1; 10 bases are shared with TRBD1. Germline assignment: CDR1 MDHEN and CDR2 SYDVKM. The CDR3 has 15 residues. With V trimmed by 5 bases and J by 7 bases, 8 bases remained unmatched. The CDR3 spells CASSGQGDGRNEQFF. The CDR3 DNA reads as TGTGCCAGCAGTGGACAGGGGGATGGGAGGAATGAGCAGTTCTTC.

This clone was observed a handful of times. The chain couples TRBV7-2 to TRBJ2-5; possible D gene TRBD2, 5 bases. Trimming left V 3 bases short and J 5 bases short, with 10 bases between. The germline CDR1 and CDR2 sequences are SGHTA and FQGNSA. CDR3 length: 13 amino acids. CDR3 amino acids: CASSFFGEETQYF. The CDR3 DNA is TGTGCCAGCAGCTTTTTCGGGGAGGAGACCCAGTACTTC.

This clone showed up just once. V gene TRBV19 combines with J gene TRBJ1-2; a possible D gene is TRBD1 (5 bases). The CDR3 consists of 14 residues. Germline CDR1 LNHDA, CDR2 SQIVND (reference sequence). V dropped 3 bases and J dropped 4 bases, with 12 bases sitting between them. The CDR3 DNA sequence: TGTGCCAGTAGTATCGGGGACGGGAGCTATGGCTACACCTTC. It yields the protein CASSIGDGSYGYTF.

The chain is built from TRBV6-1 and TRBJ2-1; D might be TRBD1 or TRBD2, each matching 6 bases. The germline V and J ends were trimmed by 2 bases and 9 bases, with 29 bases remaining between them. Germline CDR1 and CDR2: MNHNS and SASEGT. There are 19 residues in the CDR3. The CDR3 DNA is TGTGCCAGCAGTGAATTTAGTTGGGGGGCGGCCCAGGGGACTGGTGAGCAGTTCTTC. Its protein is CASSEFSWGAAQGTGEQFF.

The chain links TRBV7-9 to TRBJ1-5, with a weak D call TRBD1 (5 bases). Trimming took 5 bases from V and 7 from J, leaving 12 bases between them. CDR1 is SEHNR, CDR2 FQNEAQ, per germline (reference sequence). The CDR3 extends over 13 amino acids. CDR3 in DNA: TGTGCCAGCAGCCCGAGGGGTGGGCAGCCCCAGCATTTT. Its translation: CASSPRGGQPQHF.

The rearrangement joins TRBV4-2 to TRBJ2-5; tentatively, D is TRBD1 (7 bases). Trimming shortened V by 0 bases and J by 5 bases, and 22 bases separated the two germline ends. The CDR3 runs to 18 residues. Germline values: CDR1 LGHNA, CDR2 YNFKEQ. The CDR3 spells CASSQDRTAQGGGETQYF. The CDR3 DNA reads TGTGCCAGCAGCCAAGATCGTACGGCTCAGGGGGGAGGCGAGACCCAGTACTTC.

This clone was seen just once. The chain uses TRBV10-2 and TRBJ2-3; no clear D gene. This CDR3 region has 14 residues. Trimming took off 2 bases at V and 8 bases at J, with 14 bases between the two ends. From germline, CDR1 is WSHSY and CDR2 SAAADI. The CDR3 nucleotides read TGCGCCAGCAGTGAGAAGGCTACTCGAGGTACGCAGTATTTT. Translating gives CASSEKATRGTQYF.